This passage covers 7 T cell receptor beta chains from one sample sequenced in a study of long-term antiretroviral therapy in people with HIV. Sequencing used immunoSEQ v3.0 at survey level. Using immunoSEQ multiplex PCR, the repertoire was profiled, and TCRdb retains in-frame clones only, with some absent. The profile covers roughly 16,000 clones, with about 81% appearing a single time and approximately 9% taken by the ten largest. Specimen: unsorted PBMCs, collected 0.3 years after starting antiretroviral therapy. Receptor source: a man aged 18-30 years with HIV.

V is TRBV9 and J is TRBJ1-5, with D possibly matching TRBD1 (5 bases). V lost 4 bases and J 5 bases, leaving 10 bases between the germline ends. Germline lookup yields CDR1 SGDLS and CDR2 YYNGEE. This CDR3 contains 13 residues. Here the CDR3 reads CASSWDGDQPQHF. The CDR3 region has the DNA TGTGCCAGCAGCTGGGACGGGGATCAGCCCCAGCATTTT.

Here the CDR3 DNA reads TGTGCCAGCAGCCCCCAGGGCGGGGGGGGACACAATGAGCAGTTCTTC. Translating it yields CASSPQGGGGHNEQFF. The chain combines TRBV5-4 with TRBJ2-1, with 9 bases fitting TRBD2. The CDR3 has 16 amino acids. Losses at the gene ends were 4 bases for V and 5 bases for J; bases not matched to a gene: 10. The germline gives CDR1 SGHNT, CDR2 YYREEE (reference sequence).

The rearrangement joins TRBV7-9 to TRBJ2-6; TRBD2 is a possible D gene (5 bases). Germline CDR1 SEHNR, CDR2 FQNEAQ (reference sequence). This CDR3 region has 16 residues. Trimming shortened V by 1 base and J by 3 bases, and 10 bases separated the two germline ends. In nucleotides, the CDR3 is TGTGCCAGCAGCTTAGTCCCCGGGAATGGGGCCAACGTCCTGACTTTC. Its translation is CASSLVPGNGANVLTF. The full variable domain, rest sourced from reference TRBV7-9 and TRBJ2-6, is DTGVSQNPRHKITKRGQNVTFRCDPISEHNRLYWYRQTLGQGPEFLTYFQNEAQLEKSRLLSDRFSAERPKGSFSTLEIQRTEQGDSAMYLCASSLVPGNGANVLTFGAGSRLTVL.

The V gene is TRBV10-2, the J gene TRBJ1-1; D might be TRBD1 (5 bases). The CDR3 sequence is 16 residues long. Germline CDR1 and CDR2: WSHSY and SAAADI. V lost 0 bases and J 4 bases, leaving 15 bases between the germline ends. CDR3 loop: CASSESKGLGGTEAFF. The CDR3 DNA reads TGCGCCAGCAGTGAGTCGAAGGGGCTTGGGGGCACTGAAGCTTTCTTT.

This clone was found a few times. This chain uses TRBV28 with TRBJ1-5; no reliable D call. The germline V gene encodes CDR1 MDHEN and CDR2 SYDVKM. The CDR3 is 12 amino acids. V lost 4 bases, J lost 7 bases, and 8 bases lay in between. This chain's CDR3 is CASSSRWQPQHF. CDR3 bases: TGTGCCAGCAGTTCCAGGTGGCAGCCCCAGCATTTT.

The CDR3 region is CASSFGHNTGELFF. Here the CDR3 DNA reads TGTGCCAGCAGTTTCGGGCACAACACCGGGGAGCTGTTTTTT. The rearrangement links TRBV28 to TRBJ2-2; D gene ambiguous. The CDR3 has 14 residues. V was clipped by 3 bases and J by 2 bases, with 7 bases between them. The germline CDR1 and CDR2 sequences are MDHEN and SYDVKM.

The chain has TRBV30 and TRBJ2-1; 13 bases agree with TRBD2. J was trimmed by 6 bases and V by 5 bases; bases with no gene match: 10. Per germline, CDR1 GTSNPN and CDR2 SVGIG (reference sequence). CDR3 length equals 16 residues. This chain's CDR3 is CAWEGPGLAGINEQFF. The CDR3 DNA reads as TGTGCCTGGGAGGGCCCGGGACTAGCGGGGATCAATGAGCAGTTCTTC.